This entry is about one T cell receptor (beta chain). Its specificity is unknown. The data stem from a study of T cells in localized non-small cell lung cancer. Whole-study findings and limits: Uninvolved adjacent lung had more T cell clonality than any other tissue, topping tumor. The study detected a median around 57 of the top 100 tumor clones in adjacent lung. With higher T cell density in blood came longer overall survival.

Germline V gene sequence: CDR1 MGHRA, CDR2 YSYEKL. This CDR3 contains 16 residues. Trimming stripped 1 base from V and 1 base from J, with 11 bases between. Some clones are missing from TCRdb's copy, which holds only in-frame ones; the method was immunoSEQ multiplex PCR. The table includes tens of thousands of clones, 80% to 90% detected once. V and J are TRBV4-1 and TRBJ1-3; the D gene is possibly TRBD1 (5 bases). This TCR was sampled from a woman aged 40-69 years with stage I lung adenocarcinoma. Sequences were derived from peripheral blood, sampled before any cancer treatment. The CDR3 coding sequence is TGCGCCAGCAGCCAAGGACCCGGGACTTCTGGAAACACCATATATTTT. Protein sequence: CASSQGPGTSGNTIYF.